A selection of T cell receptor beta chains follows, all from one sample in a study of PD-1 blockade in classical Hodgkin lymphoma. The data were produced by immunoSEQ multiplex PCR, yet TCRdb's version contains in-frame clones alone and is incomplete. The sample lists nearly 50,000 clones; under 80% were seen once. Here the sequenced sample was peripheral blood mononuclear cells (PBMCs), taken before the fourth cycle of nivolumab. Receptors were obtained from a human donor with classical Hodgkin lymphoma. The CDR3 runs from the conserved cysteine through the conserved F or W. A D gene is named only where the DNA matches it firmly. The size entry is marked missing in some rows and otherwise reads once, few, many or a size class.

d_call j_call v_call clone_size cdr3_aa cdr3_nt
- TRBJ1-2 TRBV15 - CATSRDLGKPGGYTF TGTGCCACCAGCAGAGATCTTGGGAAACCGGGGGGCTACACCTTC
- TRBJ1-1 TRBV5-1 few CASSLSDRRTEAFF TGCGCCAGCAGCTTATCCGACAGGAGAACTGAAGCTTTCTTT
TRBD2 TRBJ2-3 TRBV5-6 - CASSLNSGNTQYF TGTGCCAGCAGCCTCAATAGCGGGAATACGCAGTATTTT
TRBD2 TRBJ2-1 TRBV10-1 once CASSLGLAGNFRNEQFF TGCGCCAGCAGCCTCGGACTAGCGGGAAATTTTAGGAATGAGCAGTTCTTC
TRBD1 TRBJ1-2 TRBV5-1 - CASSKGQTYGYTF TGCGCCAGCAGCAAGGGACAGACATATGGCTACACCTTC
- TRBJ2-3 TRBV30 - CAWSGEASTDTQYF TGTGCCTGGAGTGGGGAAGCTAGCACAGATACGCAGTATTTT
TRBD1 TRBJ2-2 TRBV7-3 - CASSLQDRATTGELFF TGTGCCAGCAGCTTACAGGACAGGGCTACCACCGGGGAGCTGTTTTTT
- TRBJ2-7 TRBV7-7 - CASSLRLGNEQYF TGTGCTAGCAGCCTCCGTTTGGGGAACGAGCAGTACTTC
- TRBJ2-3 TRBV5-1 - CASSLEGQGSNGIRTDTQYF TGCGCCAGCAGCTTGGAAGGGCAGGGTAGCAACGGGATTCGCACAGATACGCAGTATTTT
- TRBJ2-2 TRBV19 - CASIKYGGRENTGELFF TGTGCCAGTATCAAATATGGGGGCAGGGAAAACACCGGGGAGCTGTTTTTT
- TRBJ2-3 TRBV29-1 - CSVLGRGGTDTQYF TGCAGCGTCCTCGGGAGAGGGGGCACAGATACGCAGTATTTT
- TRBJ2-2 TRBV9 - CASSPRLAPSNTGELFF TGTGCCAGCAGCCCCCGGCTAGCGCCCTCGAACACCGGGGAGCTGTTTTTT
TRBD2 TRBJ2-7 TRBV6-6 - CASRASGKGEQYF TGTGCGTCTAGGGCTAGCGGGAAGGGCGAGCAGTACTTC
TRBD1 TRBJ1-2 TRBV7-2 - CASSLDPGGYGYTF TGTGCCAGCAGCTTAGATCCAGGGGGTTATGGCTACACCTTC
- TRBJ2-1 TRBV6-5 - CASSHGTHEQFF TGTGCCAGCAGTCACGGGACTCATGAGCAGTTCTTC
TRBD2 TRBJ2-1 TRBV9 - CASSVGLAGVAEQFF TGTGCCAGCAGCGTGGGACTAGCGGGAGTAGCTGAGCAGTTCTTC
- TRBJ1-1 TRBV6-6 - CASSFTSSDTEAFF TGTGCCAGCAGTTTTACAAGCTCCGATACCGAAGCTTTCTTT
- TRBJ1-1 TRBV5-1 - CASSFRHQNTEAFF TGCGCCAGCAGCTTCCGACATCAGAACACTGAAGCTTTCTTT
- TRBJ2-7 TRBV9 once CASSPDGSRSEQYF TGTGCCAGCAGCCCAGACGGGAGTAGGAGCGAGCAGTACTTC
TRBD1 TRBJ2-2 TRBV18 - CASSHPGQPSTGELFF TGTGCCAGCTCCCATCCGGGACAGCCATCGACCGGGGAGCTGTTTTTT
- TRBJ1-1 TRBV28 - CASSPGGLENTEAFF TGTGCCAGCAGTCCAGGCGGGCTGGAGAACACTGAAGCTTTCTTT
TRBD1 TRBJ2-2 TRBV7-3 - CASSWTGFTGELFF TGTGCCAGCAGCTGGACAGGGTTCACCGGGGAGCTGTTTTTT
- TRBJ2-7 TRBV6-5 - CASSYWGGRFGEQYF TGTGCCAGCAGTTACTGGGGAGGCCGCTTCGGCGAGCAGTACTTC
TRBD2 TRBJ2-7 TRBV2 - CASSAGGGEQYF TGTGCCAGCTCAGCGGGAGGAGGCGAGCAGTACTTC
TRBD1 TRBJ1-2 TRBV18 - CASSPGDSPNYGYTF TGTGCCAGCTCACCGGGGGACAGCCCTAACTATGGCTACACCTTC
TRBD1 TRBJ2-7 TRBV5-1 once CASSLRDRGTEQYF TGCGCCAGCAGCCTCCGGGACAGGGGGACCGAGCAGTACTTC
- TRBJ1-3 TRBV28 many CASSLLQGNTIYF TGTGCCAGCAGTTTATTACAGGGAAACACCATATATTTT
- TRBJ2-1 TRBV19 - CASSIDPFRTGEQFF TGTGCCAGTAGTATAGATCCTTTTCGGACTGGTGAGCAGTTCTTC
- TRBJ1-2 TRBV28 - CASSLGSGLYGYTF TGTGCCAGCAGTTTGGGGTCAGGCCTCTATGGCTACACCTTC
- TRBJ1-5 TRBV27 once CASSWGYNQPQHF TGTGCCAGCAGTTGGGGATACAATCAGCCCCAGCATTTT
- TRBJ2-1 TRBV6-1 - CASSEGNGRSYNEQFF TGTGCCAGCAGTGAAGGAAACGGGAGATCTTACAATGAGCAGTTCTTC
TRBD2 TRBJ2-5 TRBV9 - CASSVSGSQETQYF TGTGCCAGCAGCGTTAGCGGGAGTCAAGAGACCCAGTACTTC